This T cell receptor beta chain was sequenced during a study of blood T cell repertoires in COVID-19. Study information: Acute-phase and convalescent COVID-19 samples originated in the United States, Italy and Spain. Sources were T cells, B-cell-depleted T cells, or PBMCs; the material itself was cDNA or gDNA.

The trim removed 3 bases at V and 7 bases at J, leaving 2 bases unmatched. The CDR3 sequence is 14 residues long. The V gene's germline CDR1 is SGHAT and CDR2 FQNNGV. The authors' processing: Nucleated cell number was recorded as an estimate derived from reference gene primer amplification. Assay used: immunoSEQ multiplex PCR; TCRdb lists only in-frame clones, some missing. That table furnishes V, J and clone size, whereas the DNA furnished D and trimming. The sample includes more than 200,000 clones, 88% of them seen just once. The source is a human donor in a cohort sampled during active COVID-19. The sample was peripheral blood. The V and J genes are TRBV11-2 and TRBJ1-4, with 10 nucleotides matching TRBD1. CDR3 nucleotide sequence: TGTGCCAGCAGCTTGGGACAGGGGACTGAAAAACTGTTTTTT. This codes for CASSLGQGTEKLFF.